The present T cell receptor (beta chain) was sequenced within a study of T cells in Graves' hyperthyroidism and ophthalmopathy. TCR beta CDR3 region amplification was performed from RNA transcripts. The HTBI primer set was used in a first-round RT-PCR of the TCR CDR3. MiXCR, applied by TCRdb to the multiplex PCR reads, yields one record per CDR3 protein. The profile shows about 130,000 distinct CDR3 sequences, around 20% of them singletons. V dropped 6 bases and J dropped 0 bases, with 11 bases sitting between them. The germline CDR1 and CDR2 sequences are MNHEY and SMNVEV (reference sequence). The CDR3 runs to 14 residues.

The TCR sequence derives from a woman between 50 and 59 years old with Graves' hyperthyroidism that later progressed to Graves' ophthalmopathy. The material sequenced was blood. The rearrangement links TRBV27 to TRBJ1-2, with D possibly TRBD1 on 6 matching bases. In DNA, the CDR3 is TGTGCCAGCAGGGACAGCTCAGCTAACTATGGCTACACCTTC. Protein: CASRDSSANYGYTF.